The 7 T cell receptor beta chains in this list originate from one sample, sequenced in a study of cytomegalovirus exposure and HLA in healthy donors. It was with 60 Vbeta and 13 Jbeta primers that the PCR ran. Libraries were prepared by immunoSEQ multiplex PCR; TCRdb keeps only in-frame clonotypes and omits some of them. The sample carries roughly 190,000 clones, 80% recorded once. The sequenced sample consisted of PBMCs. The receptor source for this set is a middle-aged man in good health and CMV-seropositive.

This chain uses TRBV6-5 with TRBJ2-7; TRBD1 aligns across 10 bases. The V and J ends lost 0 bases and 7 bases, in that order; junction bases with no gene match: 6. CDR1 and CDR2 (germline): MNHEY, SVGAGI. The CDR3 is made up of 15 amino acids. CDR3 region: CASSYSGTGAGEQYF. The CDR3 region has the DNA TGTGCCAGCAGTTACTCCGGGACAGGGGCTGGGGAGCAGTACTTC.

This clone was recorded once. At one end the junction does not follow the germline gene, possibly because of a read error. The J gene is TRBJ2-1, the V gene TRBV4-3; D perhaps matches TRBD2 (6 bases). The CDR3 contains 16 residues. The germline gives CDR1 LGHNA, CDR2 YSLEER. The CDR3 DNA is TGCGCCAGCAGCCAAGAACCGGGGGTAGTCTACGATGAGCAGTTCTTC. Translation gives CASSQEPGVVYDEQFF.

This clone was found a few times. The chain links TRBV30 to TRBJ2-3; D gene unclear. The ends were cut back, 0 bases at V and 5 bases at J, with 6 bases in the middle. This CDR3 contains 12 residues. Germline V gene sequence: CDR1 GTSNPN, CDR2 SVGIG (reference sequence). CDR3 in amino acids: CAWSVLLDTQYF. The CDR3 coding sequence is TGTGCCTGGAGTGTACTTCTAGATACGCAGTATTTT.

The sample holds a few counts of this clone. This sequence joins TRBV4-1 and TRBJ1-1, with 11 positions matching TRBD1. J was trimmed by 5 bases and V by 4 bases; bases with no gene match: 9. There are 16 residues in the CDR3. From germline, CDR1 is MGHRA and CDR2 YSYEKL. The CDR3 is CASSPRAGTGGTEAFF. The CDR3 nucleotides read TGCGCCAGCAGCCCTCGGGCTGGGACAGGGGGGACTGAAGCTTTCTTT.

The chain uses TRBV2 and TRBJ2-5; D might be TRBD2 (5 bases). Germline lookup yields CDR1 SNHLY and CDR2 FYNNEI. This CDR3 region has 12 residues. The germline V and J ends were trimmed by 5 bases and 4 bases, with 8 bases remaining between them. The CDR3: CASSPEGETQYF. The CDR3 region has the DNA TGTGCCAGCAGTCCTGAGGGAGAGACCCAGTACTTC.

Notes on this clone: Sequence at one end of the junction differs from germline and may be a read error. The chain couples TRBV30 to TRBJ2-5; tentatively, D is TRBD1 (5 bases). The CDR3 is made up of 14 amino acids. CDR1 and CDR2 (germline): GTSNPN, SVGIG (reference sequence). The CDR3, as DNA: TGTGCCTGGAGTAGGGCAGGGCTTCAAGAGGCCCAGTACTTC. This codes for CAWSRAGLQEAQYF.

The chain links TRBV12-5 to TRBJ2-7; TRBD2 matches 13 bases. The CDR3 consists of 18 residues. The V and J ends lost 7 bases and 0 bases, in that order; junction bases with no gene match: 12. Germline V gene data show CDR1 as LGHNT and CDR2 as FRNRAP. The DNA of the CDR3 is TGTGCTAGTGCTCGGACTAGCGGGGGACCCCTTAGCTCCTACGAGCAGTACTTC. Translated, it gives CASARTSGGPLSSYEQYF.